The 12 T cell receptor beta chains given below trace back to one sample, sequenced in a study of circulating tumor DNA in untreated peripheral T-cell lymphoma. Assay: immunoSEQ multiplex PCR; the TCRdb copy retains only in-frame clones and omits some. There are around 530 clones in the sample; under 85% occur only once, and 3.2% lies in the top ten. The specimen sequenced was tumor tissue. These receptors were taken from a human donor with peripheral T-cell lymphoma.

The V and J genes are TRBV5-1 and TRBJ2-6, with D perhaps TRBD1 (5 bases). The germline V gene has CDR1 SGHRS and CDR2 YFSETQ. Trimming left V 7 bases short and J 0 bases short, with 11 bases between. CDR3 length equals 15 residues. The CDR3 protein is CASQQGYSGANVLTF. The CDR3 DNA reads TGCGCCAGCCAGCAGGGATACTCTGGGGCCAACGTCCTGACTTTC.

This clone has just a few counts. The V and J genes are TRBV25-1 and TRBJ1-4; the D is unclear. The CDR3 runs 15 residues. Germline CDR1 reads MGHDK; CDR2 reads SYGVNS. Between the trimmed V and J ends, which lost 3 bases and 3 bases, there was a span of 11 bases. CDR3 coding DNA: TGTGCCAGCAGTGATATGGCAGTCCCTAATGAAAAACTGTTTTTT. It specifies CASSDMAVPNEKLFF.

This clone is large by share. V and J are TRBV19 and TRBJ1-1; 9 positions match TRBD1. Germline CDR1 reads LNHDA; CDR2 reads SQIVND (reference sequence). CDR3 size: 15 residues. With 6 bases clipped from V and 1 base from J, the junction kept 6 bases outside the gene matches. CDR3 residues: CASRITGGANTEAFF. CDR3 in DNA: TGTGCCAGTAGGATAACAGGGGGCGCGAACACTGAAGCTTTCTTT.

CDR3 nucleotide sequence: TGTGCCAGCAGTTCGGACGGCGAGCAGTACTTC. It is translated as CASSSDGEQYF. The chain combines TRBV6-7 with TRBJ2-7, with no clear D. TRBV6-7 is noted as an ORF with a role that remains uncertain. Deletions cut 4 bases from V and 6 bases from J, with 7 bases between. The CDR3 consists of 11 residues.

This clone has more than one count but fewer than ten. CDR3 coding DNA: TGTGCCAGTAGTATAGATATCAGCTACGAGCAGTACTTC. Its translation is CASSIDISYEQYF. J is TRBJ2-7 and V is TRBV19, with unresolved D. The CDR3 consists of 13 residues. V was cut by 0 bases and J by 3 bases, with 6 bases left in between. CDR1 LNHDA and CDR2 SQIVND come from the germline V gene (reference sequence).

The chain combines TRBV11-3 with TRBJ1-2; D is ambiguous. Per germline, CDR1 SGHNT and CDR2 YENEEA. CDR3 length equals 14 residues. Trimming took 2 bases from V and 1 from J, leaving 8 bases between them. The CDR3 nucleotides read TGTGCCAGCAGCTTATCGACACATAACTATGGCTACACCTTC. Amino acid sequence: CASSLSTHNYGYTF.

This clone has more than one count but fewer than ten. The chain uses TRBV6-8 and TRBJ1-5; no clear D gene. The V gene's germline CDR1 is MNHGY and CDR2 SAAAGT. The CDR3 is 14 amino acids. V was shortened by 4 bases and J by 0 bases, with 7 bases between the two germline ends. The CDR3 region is CASSLAHSNQPQHF. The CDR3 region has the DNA TGTGCCAGCAGTTTAGCCCATAGCAATCAGCCCCAGCATTTT.

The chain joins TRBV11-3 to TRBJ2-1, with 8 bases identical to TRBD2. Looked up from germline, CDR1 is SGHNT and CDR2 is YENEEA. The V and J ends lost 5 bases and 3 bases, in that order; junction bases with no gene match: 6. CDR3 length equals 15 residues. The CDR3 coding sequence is TGTGCCAGCAGCACCGGGGGGGCAGACTACAATGAGCAGTTCTTC. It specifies CASSTGGADYNEQFF.

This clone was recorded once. The CDR3 region is CASLPSGPRHEQFF. The CDR3 DNA sequence: TGTGCCAGCCTCCCTAGCGGGCCTCGCCATGAGCAGTTCTTC. The chain joins TRBV6-8 to TRBJ2-1; 8 bases fit TRBD2. The CDR3 has 14 amino acids. Germline CDR1 MNHGY, CDR2 SAAAGT. After removal of 8 bases from V and 8 bases from J, the junction contained 11 bases not matched to a gene.

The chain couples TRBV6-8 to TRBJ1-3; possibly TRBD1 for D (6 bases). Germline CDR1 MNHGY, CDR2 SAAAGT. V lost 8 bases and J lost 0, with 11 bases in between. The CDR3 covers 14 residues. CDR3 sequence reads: CASGDILSGNTIYF. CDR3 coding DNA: TGTGCCAGCGGGGACATTCTCTCTGGAAACACCATATATTTT.

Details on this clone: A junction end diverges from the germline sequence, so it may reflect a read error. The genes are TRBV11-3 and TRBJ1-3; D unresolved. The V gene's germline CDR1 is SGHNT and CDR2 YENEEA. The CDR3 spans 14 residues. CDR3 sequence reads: CVSSTNWSGNTIYF. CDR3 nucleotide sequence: TGTGTCAGCAGCACCAACTGGTCTGGAAACACCATATATTTT.

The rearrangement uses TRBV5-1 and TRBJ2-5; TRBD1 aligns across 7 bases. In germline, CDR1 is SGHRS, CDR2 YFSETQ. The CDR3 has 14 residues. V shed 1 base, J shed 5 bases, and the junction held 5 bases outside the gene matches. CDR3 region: CASSLSGRGETQYF. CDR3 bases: TGCGCCAGCAGCTTGTCCGGCAGGGGGGAGACCCAGTACTTC.